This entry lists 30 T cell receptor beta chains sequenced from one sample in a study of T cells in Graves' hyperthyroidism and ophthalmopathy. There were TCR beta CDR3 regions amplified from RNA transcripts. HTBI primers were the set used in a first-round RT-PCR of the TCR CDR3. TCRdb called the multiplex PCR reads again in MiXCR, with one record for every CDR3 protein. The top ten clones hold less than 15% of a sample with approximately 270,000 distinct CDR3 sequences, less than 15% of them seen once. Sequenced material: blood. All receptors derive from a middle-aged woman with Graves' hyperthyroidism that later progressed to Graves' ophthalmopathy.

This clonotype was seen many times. This chain's CDR3 is CASGHRGYEQYF. The CDR3 DNA sequence: TGTGCCAGCGGACACAGGGGTTACGAGCAGTACTTC. The V call is TRBV6-1, the J call TRBJ2-7; 7 positions agree with TRBD1. After removal of 8 bases from V and 4 bases from J, the junction contained 5 bases not matched to a gene. This CDR3 has 12 residues. The germline gives CDR1 MNHNS, CDR2 SASEGT.

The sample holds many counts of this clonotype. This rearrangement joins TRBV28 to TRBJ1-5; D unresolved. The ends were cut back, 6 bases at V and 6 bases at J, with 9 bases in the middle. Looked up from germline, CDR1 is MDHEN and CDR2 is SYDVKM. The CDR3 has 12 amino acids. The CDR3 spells CASSPGGQPQHF. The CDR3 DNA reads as TGTGCCAGCAGCCCCGGAGGTCAGCCCCAGCATTTT.

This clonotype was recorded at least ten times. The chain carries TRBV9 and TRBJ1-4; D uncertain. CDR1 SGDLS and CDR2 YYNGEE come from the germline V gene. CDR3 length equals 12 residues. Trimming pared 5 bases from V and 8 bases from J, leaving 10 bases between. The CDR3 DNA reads TGTGCCAGCAGTTCCTCGGGGGAAAAACTGTTTTTT. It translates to CASSSSGEKLFF.

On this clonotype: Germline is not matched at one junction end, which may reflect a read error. The CDR3 DNA is TGTGCCAGCAGCCCTGGACTAGCGGCCTACGGGCAGTACTTC. Its translation: CASSPGLAAYGQYF. This chain links TRBV12-3 or TRBV12-4 with TRBJ2-7; 10 positions agree with TRBD2. CDR3 length: 14 amino acids.

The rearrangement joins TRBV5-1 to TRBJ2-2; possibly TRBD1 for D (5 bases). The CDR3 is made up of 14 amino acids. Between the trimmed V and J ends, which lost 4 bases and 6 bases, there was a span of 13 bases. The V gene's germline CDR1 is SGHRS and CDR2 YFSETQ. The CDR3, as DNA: TGCGCCAGCAGCGACCTCAGGGTTGCCGGGGAGCTGTTTTTT. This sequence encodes CASSDLRVAGELFF.

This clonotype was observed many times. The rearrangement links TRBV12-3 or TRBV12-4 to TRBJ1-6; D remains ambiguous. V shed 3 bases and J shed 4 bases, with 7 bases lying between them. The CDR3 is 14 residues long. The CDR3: CASSLKGYNSPLHF. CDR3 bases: TGTGCCAGCAGTTTGAAGGGTTATAATTCACCCCTCCACTTT.

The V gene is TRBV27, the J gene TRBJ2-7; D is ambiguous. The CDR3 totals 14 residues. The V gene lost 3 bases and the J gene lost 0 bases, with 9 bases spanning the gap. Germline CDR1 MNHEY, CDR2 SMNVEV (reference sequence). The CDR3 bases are TGTGCCAGCAGTTTTCGCAGGAACTCCTACGAGCAGTACTTC. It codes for CASSFRRNSYEQYF.

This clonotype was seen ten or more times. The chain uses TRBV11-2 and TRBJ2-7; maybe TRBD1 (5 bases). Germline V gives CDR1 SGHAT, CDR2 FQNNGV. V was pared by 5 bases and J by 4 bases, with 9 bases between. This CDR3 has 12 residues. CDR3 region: CASSPDRYEQYF. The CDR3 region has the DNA TGTGCCAGCAGCCCCGACAGATACGAGCAGTACTTC.

CDR3 loop: CSAPLLGDRYNQPQHF. The CDR3 DNA is TGCAGTGCCCCTTTATTGGGAGACAGATACAATCAGCCCCAGCATTTT. V and J are TRBV20-1 and TRBJ1-5, with D possibly being TRBD1 (5 bases). Germline V gene lookup returns CDR1 DFQATT and CDR2 SNEGSKA (reference sequence). Trimming cost V 6 bases and J 3 bases, with 21 bases left between them. This CDR3 has 16 residues.

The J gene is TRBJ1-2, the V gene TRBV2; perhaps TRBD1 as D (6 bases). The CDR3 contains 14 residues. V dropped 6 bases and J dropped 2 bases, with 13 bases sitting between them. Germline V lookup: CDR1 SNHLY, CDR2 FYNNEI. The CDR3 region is CASSSEGENYGYTF. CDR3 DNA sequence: TGTGCCAGCAGCTCTGAGGGGGAAAACTATGGCTACACCTTC.

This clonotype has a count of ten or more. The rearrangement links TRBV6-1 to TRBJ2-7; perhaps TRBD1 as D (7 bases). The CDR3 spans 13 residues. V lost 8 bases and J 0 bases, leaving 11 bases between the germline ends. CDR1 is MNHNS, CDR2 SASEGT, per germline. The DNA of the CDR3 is TGTGCCAGCGGCGGGACAGACTCCTACGAGCAGTACTTC. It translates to CASGGTDSYEQYF.

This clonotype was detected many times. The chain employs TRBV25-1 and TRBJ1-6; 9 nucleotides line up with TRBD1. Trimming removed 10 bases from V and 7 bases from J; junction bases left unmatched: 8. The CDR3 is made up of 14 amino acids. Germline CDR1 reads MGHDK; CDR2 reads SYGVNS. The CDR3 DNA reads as TGTGCCACCAAGGGACAGGGTTGGAATTCACCCCTCCACTTT. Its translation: CATKGQGWNSPLHF.

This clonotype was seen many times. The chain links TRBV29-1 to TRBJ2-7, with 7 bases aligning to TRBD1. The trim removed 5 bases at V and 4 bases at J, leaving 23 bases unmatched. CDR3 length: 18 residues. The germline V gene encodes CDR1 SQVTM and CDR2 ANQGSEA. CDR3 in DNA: TGCAGCGTTTGGGGTCCCCCTAGGACAGGCCAAGGAGGTTACGAGCAGTACTTC. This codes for CSVWGPPRTGQGGYEQYF.

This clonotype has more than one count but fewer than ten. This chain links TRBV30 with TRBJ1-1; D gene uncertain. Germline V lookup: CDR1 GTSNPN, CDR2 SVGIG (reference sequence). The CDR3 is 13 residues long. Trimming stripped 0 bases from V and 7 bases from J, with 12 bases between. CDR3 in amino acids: CAWSVLLRLEAFF. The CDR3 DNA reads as TGTGCCTGGAGTGTACTTCTACGGCTTGAAGCTTTCTTT.

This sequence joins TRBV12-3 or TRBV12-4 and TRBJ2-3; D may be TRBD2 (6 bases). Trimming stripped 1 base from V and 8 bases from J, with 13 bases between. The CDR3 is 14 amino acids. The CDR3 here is CASSLGLGGATQYF. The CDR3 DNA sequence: TGTGCCAGCAGTTTAGGGCTAGGCGGGGCTACGCAGTATTTT.

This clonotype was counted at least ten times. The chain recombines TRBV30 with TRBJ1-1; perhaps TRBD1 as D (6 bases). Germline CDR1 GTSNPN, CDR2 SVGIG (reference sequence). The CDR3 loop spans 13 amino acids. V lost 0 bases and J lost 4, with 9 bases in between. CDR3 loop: CAWSVLGGTEAFF. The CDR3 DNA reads TGTGCCTGGAGTGTACTAGGGGGCACTGAAGCTTTCTTT.

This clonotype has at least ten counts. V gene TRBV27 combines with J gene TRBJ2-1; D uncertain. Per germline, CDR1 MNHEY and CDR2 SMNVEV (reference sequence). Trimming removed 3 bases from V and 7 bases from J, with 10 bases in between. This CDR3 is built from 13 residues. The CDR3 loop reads CASSFSDRNEQFF. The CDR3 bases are TGTGCCAGCAGTTTCTCCGACCGAAATGAGCAGTTCTTC.

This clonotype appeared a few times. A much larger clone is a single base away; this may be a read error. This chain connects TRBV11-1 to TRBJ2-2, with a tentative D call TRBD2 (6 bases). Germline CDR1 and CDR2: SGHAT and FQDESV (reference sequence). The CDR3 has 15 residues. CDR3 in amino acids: CASSLRLGLAGGLFF. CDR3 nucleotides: TGTGCCAGCAGCTTGCGTTTGGGGCTCGCCGGGGGGCTGTTTTTT.

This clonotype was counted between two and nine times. The CDR3, as DNA: TGTGCCACCAGAGATTTCCTTAAAGAGACCCAGTACTTC. This codes for CATRDFLKETQYF. This chain uses TRBV15 with TRBJ2-5; no clear D gene. V lost 6 bases and J 3 bases, leaving 11 bases between the germline ends. CDR1 is LNHNV and CDR2 is YYDKDF in the germline V gene (reference sequence). The CDR3 totals 13 residues.

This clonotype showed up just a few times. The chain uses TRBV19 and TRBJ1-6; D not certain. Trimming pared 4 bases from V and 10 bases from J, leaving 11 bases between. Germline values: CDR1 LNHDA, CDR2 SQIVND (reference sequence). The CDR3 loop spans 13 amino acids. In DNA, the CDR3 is TGTGCCAGTAGTAAGCCGCCGGGCTCACCCCTCCACTTT. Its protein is CASSKPPGSPLHF.

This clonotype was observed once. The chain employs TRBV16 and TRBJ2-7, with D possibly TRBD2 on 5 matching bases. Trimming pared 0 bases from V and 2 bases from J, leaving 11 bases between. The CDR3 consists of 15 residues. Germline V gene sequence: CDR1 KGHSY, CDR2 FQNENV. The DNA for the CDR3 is TGTGCCAGCAGCCAATCACCCCGGGAACCCTACGAGCAGTACTTC. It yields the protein CASSQSPREPYEQYF.

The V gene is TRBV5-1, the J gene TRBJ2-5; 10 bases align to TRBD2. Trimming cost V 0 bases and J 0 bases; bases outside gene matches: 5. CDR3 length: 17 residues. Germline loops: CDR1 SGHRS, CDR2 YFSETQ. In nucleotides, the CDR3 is TGCGCCAGCAGCTTGGCGATAGCGGGAGGTTACCAAGAGACCCAGTACTTC. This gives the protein CASSLAIAGGYQETQYF.

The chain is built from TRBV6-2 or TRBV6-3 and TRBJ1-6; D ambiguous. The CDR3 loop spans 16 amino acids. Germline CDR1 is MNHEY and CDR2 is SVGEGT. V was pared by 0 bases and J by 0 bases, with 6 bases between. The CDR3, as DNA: TGTGCCAGCAGTTACTCTCCAGTCTCCTATAATTCACCCCTCCACTTT. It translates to CASSYSPVSYNSPLHF.

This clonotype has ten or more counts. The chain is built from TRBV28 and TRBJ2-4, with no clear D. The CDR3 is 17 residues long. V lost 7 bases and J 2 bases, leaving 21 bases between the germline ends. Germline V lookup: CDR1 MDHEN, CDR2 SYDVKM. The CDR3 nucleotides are TGTGCCAGCACTCGGCCGGTGCTAGGGTCTTCCAAAAACATTCAGTACTTC. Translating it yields CASTRPVLGSSKNIQYF.

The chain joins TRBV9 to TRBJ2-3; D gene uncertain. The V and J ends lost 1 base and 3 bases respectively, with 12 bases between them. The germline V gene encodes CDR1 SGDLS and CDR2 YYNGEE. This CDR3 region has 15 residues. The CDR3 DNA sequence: TGTGCCAGCAGCGTATATCCCATCCATACAGATACGCAGTATTTT. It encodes CASSVYPIHTDTQYF.

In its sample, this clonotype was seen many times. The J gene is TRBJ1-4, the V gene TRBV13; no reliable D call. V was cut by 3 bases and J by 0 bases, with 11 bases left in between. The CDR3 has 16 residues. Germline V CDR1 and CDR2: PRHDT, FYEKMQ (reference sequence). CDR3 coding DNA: TGTGCCAGCAGCTTGCGGCAGGCTGCAACTAATGAAAAACTGTTTTTT. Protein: CASSLRQAATNEKLFF.

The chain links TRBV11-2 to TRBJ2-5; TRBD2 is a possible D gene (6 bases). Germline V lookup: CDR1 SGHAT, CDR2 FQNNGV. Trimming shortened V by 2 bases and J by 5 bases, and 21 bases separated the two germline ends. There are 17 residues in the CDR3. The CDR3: CASSLWRDPHFRETQYF. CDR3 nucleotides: TGTGCCAGCAGCTTATGGCGGGACCCTCATTTTAGGGAGACCCAGTACTTC.

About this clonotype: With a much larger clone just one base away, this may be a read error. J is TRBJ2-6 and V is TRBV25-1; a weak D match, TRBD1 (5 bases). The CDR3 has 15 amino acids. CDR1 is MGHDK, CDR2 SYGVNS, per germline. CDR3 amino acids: CASSGGASGANVLNF. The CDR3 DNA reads TGTGCCAGCAGTGGAGGCGCCTCTGGGGCCAACGTCCTGAATTTC.

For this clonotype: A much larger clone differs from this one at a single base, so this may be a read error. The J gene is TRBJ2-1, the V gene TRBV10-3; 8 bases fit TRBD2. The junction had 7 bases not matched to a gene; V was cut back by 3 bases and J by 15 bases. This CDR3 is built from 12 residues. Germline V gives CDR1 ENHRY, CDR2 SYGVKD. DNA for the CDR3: TGTGCCATCAGTGATTCTGCGGGAGGACGGTTCTTC. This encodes CAISDSAGGRFF.

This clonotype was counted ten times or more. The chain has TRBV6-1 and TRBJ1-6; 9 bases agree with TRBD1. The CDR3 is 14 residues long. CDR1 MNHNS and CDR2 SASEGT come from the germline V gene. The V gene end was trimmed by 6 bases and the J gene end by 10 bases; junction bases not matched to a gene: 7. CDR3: CASSPGTGFSPLHF. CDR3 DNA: TGTGCCAGCAGCCCCGGGACAGGGTTCTCACCCCTCCACTTT.